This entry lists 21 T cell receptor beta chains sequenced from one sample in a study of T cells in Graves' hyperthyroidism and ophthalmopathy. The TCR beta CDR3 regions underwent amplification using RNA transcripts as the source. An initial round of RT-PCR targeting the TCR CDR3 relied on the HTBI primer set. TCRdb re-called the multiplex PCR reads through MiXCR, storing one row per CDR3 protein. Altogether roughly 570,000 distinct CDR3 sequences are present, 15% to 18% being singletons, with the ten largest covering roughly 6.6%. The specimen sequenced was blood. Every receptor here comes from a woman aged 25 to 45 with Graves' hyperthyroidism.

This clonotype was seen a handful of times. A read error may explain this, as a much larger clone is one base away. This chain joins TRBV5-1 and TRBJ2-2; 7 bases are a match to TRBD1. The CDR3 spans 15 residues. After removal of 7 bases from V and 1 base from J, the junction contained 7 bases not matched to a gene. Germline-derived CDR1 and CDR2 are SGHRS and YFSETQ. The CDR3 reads CASGKGALNTGELFF. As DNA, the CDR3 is TGCGCCAGCGGCAAGGGGGCCCTGAACACCGGGGAGCTGTTTTTT.

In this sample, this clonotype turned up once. The CDR3 sequence is CASRLTDTSDTQYF. CDR3 nucleotide sequence: TGTGCCAGTAGGCTGACAGACACCTCAGATACGCAGTATTTT. This chain joins TRBV19 and TRBJ2-3, with D maybe TRBD1 (5 bases). CDR3 size: 14 residues. V was cut by 6 bases and J by 4 bases, with 14 bases left in between. CDR1 is LNHDA and CDR2 is SQIVND in the germline V gene (reference sequence).

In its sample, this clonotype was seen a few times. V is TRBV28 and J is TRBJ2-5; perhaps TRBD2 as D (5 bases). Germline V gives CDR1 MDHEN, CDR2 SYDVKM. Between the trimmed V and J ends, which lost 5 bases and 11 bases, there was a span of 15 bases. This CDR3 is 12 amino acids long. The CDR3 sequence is CASSLGIGTQYF. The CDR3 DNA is TGTGCCAGCAGTCTCGGGATCGGCACTCAGTACTTC.

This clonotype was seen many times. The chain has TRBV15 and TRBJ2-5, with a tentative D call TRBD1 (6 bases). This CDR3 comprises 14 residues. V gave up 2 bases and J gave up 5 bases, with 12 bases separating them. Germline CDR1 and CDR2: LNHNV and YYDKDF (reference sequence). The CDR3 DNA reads TGTGCCACCAGCAGAACAGGGACGCAGGAGACCCAGTACTTC. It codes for CATSRTGTQETQYF.

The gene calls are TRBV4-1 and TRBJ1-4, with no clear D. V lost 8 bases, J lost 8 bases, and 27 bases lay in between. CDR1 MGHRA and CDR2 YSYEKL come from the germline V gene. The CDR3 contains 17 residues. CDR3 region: CASGRPGEGLRLEKLFF. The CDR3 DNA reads TGCGCCAGCGGCCGACCCGGGGAAGGGCTGAGATTGGAAAAACTGTTTTTT.

CDR3 DNA: TGCAGTGCTAGGGGACGGAGTCACAATGAGCAGTTCTTC. Translated: CSARGRSHNEQFF. The gene calls are TRBV20-1 and TRBJ2-1; D tentatively fits TRBD1 or TRBD2 (5 bases each). CDR1 DFQATT and CDR2 SNEGSKA come from the germline V gene (reference sequence). V was shortened by 3 bases and J by 5 bases, with 11 bases between the two germline ends. The CDR3 spans 13 residues.

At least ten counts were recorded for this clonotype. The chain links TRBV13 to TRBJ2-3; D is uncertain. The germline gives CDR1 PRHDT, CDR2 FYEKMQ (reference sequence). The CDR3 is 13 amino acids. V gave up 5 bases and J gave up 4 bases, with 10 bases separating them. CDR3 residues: CASSLQTADTQYF. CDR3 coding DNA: TGTGCCAGCAGCCTACAGACGGCAGATACGCAGTATTTT.

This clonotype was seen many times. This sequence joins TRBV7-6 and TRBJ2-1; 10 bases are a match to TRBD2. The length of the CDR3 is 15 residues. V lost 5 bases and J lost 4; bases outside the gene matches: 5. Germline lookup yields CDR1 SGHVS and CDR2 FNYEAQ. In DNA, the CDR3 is TGTGCCAGCAGCGTTGGGACTAGCGTATACAATGAGCAGTTCTTC. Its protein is CASSVGTSVYNEQFF.

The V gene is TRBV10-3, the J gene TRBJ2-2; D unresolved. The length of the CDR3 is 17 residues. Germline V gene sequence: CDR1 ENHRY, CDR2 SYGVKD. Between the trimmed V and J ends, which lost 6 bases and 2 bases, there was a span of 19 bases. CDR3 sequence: CAISPYVTGLNTGELFF. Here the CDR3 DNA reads TGTGCCATCAGCCCGTACGTTACTGGCCTAAACACCGGGGAGCTGTTTTTT.

DNA for the CDR3: TGTGCCACCAGCAGAGGGACAACTAATGAAAAACTGTTTTTT. It is translated as CATSRGTTNEKLFF. The chain employs TRBV15 and TRBJ1-4; no definite D call. V was trimmed by 1 base and J by 0 bases, leaving 3 bases between them. The CDR3 sequence is 14 residues long. The germline V gene has CDR1 LNHNV and CDR2 YYDKDF (reference sequence).

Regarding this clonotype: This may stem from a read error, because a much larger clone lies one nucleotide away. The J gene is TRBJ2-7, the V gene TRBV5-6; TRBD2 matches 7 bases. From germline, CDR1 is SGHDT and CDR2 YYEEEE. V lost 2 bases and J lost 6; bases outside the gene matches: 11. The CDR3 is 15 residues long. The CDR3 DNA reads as TGTGCCAGCAGCTTTTATGGCAGAGCGGGGAGCGAGCAGTACTTC. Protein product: CASSFYGRAGSEQYF.

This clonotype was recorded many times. As DNA, the CDR3 is TGTGCCAGCAGTTTACCACGACCGTTTGGCTACACCTTC. Amino acids: CASSLPRPFGYTF. This chain joins TRBV28 and TRBJ1-2; D unresolved. The CDR3 has 13 residues. Trimming removed 2 bases from V and 7 bases from J, with 11 bases in between. In germline, CDR1 is MDHEN, CDR2 SYDVKM.

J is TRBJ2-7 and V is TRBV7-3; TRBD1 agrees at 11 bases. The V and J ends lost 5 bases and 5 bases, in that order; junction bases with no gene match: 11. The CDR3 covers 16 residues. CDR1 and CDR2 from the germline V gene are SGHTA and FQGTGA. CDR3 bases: TGTGCCAGCAGCGACTCACCGGGACAGGGGGAAAACGAGCAGTACTTC. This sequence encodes CASSDSPGQGENEQYF.

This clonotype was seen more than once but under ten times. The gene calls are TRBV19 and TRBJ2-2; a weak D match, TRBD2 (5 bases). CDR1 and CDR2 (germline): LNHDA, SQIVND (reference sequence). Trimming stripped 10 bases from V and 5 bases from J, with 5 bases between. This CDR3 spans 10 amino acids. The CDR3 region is CATGTGELFF. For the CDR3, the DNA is TGTGCCACGGGGACCGGGGAGCTGTTTTTT. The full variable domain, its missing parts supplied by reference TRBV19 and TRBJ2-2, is DGGITQSPKYLFRKEGQNVTLSCEQNLNHDAMYWYRQDPGQGLRLIYYSQIVNDFQKGDIAEGYSVSREKKESFPLTVTSAQKNPTAFYLCATGTGELFFGEGSRLTVL.

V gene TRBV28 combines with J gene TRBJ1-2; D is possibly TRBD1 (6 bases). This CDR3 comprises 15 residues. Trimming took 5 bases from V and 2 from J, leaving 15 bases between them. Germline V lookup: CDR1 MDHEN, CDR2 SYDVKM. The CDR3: CASSPTGGLNYGYTF. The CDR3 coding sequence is TGTGCCAGCAGTCCGACAGGTGGACTAAACTATGGCTACACCTTC.

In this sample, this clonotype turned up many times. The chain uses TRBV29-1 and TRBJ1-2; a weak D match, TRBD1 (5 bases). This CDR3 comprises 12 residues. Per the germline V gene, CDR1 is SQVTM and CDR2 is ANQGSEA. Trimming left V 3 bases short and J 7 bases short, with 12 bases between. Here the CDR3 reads CSVDTRVSGYTF. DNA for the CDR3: TGCAGCGTTGACACCAGGGTATCTGGCTACACCTTC.

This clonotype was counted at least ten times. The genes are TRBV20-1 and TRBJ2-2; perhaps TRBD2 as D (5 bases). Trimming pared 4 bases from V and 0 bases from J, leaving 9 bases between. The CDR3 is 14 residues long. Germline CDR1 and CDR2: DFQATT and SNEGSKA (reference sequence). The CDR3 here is CSAKAVSNTGELFF. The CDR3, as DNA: TGCAGTGCTAAAGCGGTCTCGAACACCGGGGAGCTGTTTTTT.

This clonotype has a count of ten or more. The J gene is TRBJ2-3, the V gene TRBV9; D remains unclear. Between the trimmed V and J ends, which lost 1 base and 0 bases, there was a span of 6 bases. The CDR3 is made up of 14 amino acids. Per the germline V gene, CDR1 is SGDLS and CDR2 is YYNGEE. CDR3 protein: CASSVMASTDTQYF. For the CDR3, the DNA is TGTGCCAGCAGCGTAATGGCGAGCACAGATACGCAGTATTTT.

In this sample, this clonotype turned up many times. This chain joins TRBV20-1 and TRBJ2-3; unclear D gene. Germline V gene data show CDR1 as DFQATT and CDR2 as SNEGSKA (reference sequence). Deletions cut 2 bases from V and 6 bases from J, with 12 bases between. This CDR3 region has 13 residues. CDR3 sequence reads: CSARPSEMDTQYF. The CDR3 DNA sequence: TGCAGTGCTAGACCGTCCGAGATGGATACGCAGTATTTT.

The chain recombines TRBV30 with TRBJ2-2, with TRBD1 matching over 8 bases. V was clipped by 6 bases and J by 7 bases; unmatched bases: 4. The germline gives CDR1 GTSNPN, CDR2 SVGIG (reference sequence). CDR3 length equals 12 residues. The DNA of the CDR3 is TGTGCCTGCCAGGGGGCGGTCGGGGAGCTGTTTTTT. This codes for CACQGAVGELFF.

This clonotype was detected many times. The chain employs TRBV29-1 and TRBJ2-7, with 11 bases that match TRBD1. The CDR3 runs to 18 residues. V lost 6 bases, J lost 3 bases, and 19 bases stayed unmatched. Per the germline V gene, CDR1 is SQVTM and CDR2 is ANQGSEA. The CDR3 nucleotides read TGCAGCGTAAATTCACCGGGACAGGGGGGGAACATCAACTACGAGCAGTACTTC. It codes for CSVNSPGQGGNINYEQYF.